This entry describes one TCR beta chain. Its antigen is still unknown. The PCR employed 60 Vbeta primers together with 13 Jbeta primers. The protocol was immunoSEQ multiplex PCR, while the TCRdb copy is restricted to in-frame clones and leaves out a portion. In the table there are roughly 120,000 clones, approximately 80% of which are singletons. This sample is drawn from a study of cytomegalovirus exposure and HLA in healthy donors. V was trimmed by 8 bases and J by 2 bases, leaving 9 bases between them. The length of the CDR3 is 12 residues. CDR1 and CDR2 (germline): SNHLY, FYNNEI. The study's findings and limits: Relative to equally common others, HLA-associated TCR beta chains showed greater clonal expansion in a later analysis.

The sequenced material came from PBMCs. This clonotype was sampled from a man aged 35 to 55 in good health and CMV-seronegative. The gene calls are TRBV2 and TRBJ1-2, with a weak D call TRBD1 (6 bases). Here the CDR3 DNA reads TGTGCCAGCGGGACATGGAACTATGGCTACACCTTC. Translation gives CASGTWNYGYTF.